The clone carrying this T cell receptor beta chain was counted only a few times. Mismatch with germline at one junction end may stem from a read error. The data derive from a study of early T cells in non-severe SARS-CoV-2 infection. Attachment of unique molecular identifiers was made to individual cDNA molecules. TCRdb ran MiXCR on the 5' RACE reads and lists one entry per CDR3 protein. The data hold 45,000 to 75,000 distinct CDR3 sequences, with about 12% observed a single time. Looked up from germline, CDR1 is SGHVS and CDR2 is FNYEAQ. This CDR3 contains 16 residues. The chain carries TRBV7-6 and TRBJ2-2; 8 bases align to TRBD1. This receptor was identified in an adult who was a healthcare worker with PCR-confirmed SARS-CoV-2 infection or an uninfected control (not recorded which). The sequencing input was whole blood. The CDR3 sequence is CASSLQGGMRPGELFF. The DNA for the CDR3 is TGTGCCAGCAGCCTACAGGGGGGCATGCGTCCCGGGGAGCTTTTTTTT. Drawing the rest from reference TRBV7-6 and TRBJ2-2, the complete variable domain is GAGVSQSPRYKVTKRGQDVALRCDPISGHVSLYWYRQALGQGPEFLTYFNYEAQQDKSGLPNDRFSAERPEGSISTLTIQRTEQRDSAMYRCASSLQGGMRPGELFFGEGSRLTVL.